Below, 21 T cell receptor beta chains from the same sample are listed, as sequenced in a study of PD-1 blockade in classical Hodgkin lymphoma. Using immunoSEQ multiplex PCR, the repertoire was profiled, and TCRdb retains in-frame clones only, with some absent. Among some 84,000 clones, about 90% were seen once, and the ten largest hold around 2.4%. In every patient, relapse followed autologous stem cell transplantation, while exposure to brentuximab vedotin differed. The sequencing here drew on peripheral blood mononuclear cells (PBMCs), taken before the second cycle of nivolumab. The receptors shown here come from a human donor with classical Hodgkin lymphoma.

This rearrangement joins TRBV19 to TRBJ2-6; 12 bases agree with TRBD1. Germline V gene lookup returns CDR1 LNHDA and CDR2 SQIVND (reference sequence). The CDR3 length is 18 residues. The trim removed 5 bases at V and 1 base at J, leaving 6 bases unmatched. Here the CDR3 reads CASSRDRGLSSGANVLTF. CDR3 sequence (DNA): TGTGCCAGTAGTCGGGACAGGGGGCTCTCATCTGGGGCCAACGTCCTGACTTTC.

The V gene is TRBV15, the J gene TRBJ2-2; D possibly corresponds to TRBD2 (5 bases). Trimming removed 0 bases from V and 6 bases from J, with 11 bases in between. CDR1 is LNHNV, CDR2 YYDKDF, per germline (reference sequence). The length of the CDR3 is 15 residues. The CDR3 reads CATSRDGRGPGELFF. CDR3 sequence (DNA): TGTGCCACCAGCAGAGATGGGAGAGGGCCCGGGGAGCTGTTTTTT.

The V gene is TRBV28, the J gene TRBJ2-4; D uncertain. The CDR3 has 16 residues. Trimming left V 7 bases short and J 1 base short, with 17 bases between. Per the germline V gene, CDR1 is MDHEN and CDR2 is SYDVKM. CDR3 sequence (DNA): TGTGCCAGCACTGGTGTCAGTCCCCTGGCCAAAAACATTCAGTACTTC. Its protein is CASTGVSPLAKNIQYF.

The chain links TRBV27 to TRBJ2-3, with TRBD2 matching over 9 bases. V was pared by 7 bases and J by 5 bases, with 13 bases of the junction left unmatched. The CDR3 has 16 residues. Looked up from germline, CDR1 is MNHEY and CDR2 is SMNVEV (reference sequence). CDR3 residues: CASKFTRGRAGDTQYF. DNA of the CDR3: TGTGCCAGCAAATTCACTCGCGGGAGGGCAGGAGATACGCAGTATTTT.

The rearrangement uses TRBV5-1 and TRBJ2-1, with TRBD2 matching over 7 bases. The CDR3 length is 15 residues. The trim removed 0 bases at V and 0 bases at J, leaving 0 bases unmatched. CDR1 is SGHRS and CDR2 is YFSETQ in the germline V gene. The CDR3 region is CASSLGGSSYNEQFF. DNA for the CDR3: TGCGCCAGCAGCTTGGGCGGGAGCTCCTACAATGAGCAGTTCTTC.

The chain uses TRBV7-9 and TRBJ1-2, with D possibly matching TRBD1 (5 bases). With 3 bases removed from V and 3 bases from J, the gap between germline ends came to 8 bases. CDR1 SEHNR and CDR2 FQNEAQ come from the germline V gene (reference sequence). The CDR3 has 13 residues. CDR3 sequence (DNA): TGTGCCAGCAGCTTCGACAGATACTATGGCTACACCTTC. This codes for CASSFDRYYGYTF.

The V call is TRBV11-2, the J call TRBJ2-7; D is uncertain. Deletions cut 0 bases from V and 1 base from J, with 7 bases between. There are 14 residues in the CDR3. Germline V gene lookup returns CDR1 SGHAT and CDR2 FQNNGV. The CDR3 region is CASSLDLASYEQYF. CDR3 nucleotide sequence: TGTGCCAGCAGCTTAGATTTAGCATCCTACGAGCAGTACTTC.

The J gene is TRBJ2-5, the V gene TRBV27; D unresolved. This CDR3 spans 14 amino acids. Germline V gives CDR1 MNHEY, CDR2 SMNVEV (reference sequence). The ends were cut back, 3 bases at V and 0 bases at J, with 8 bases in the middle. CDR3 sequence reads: CASSFTRHQETQYF. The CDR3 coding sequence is TGTGCCAGCAGTTTCACCAGGCACCAAGAGACCCAGTACTTC.

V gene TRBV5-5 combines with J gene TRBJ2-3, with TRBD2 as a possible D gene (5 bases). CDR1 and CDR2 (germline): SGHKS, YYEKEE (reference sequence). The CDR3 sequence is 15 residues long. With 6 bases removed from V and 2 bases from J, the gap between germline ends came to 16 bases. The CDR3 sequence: CASILGLELTDTQYF. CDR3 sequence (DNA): TGTGCCAGCATTTTAGGACTGGAGCTCACAGATACGCAGTATTTT.

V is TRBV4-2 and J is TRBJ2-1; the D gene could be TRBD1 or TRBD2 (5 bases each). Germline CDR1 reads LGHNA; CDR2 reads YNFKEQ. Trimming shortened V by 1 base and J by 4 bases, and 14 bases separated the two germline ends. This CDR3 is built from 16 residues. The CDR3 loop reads CASSQAGRTPYNEQFF. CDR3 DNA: TGTGCCAGCAGCCAAGCGGGACGTACGCCTTACAATGAGCAGTTCTTC.

The CDR3 is CASSLDGQVGETQYF. CDR3 nucleotide sequence: TGTGCCAGCTCACTGGATGGACAGGTAGGAGAGACCCAGTACTTC. The chain couples TRBV18 to TRBJ2-5; TRBD1 aligns across 7 bases. V dropped 4 bases and J dropped 4; count of bases not matched to a gene: 9. Germline lookup yields CDR1 KGHSH and CDR2 LQKENI. The length of the CDR3 is 15 residues.

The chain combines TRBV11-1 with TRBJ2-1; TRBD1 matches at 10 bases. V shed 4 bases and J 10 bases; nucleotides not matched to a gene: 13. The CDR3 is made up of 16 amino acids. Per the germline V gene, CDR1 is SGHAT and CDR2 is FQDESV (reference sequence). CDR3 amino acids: CASSSEPGQGMREQFF. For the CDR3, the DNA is TGTGCCAGCAGCTCCGAGCCGGGACAGGGGATGAGGGAGCAGTTCTTC.

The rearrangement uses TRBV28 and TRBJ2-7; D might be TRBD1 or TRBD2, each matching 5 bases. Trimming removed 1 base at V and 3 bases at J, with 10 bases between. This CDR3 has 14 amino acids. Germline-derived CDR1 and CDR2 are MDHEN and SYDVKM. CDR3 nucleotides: TGTGCCAGCAGTTTATTCGGGACCGACTACGAGCAGTACTTC. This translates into CASSLFGTDYEQYF.

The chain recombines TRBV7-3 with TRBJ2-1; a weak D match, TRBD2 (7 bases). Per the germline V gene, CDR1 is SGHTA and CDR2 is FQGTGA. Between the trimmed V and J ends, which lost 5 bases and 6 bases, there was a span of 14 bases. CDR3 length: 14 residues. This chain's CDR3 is CASSPPGGLNEQFF. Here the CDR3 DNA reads TGTGCCAGCAGCCCCCCGGGGGGCCTCAATGAGCAGTTCTTC.

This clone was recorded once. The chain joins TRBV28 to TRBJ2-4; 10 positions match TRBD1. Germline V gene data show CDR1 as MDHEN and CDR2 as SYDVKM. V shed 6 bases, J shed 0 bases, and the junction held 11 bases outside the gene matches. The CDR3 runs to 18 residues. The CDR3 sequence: CASSRDRGGMIAKNIQYF. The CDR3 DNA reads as TGTGCCAGCAGCCGGGACAGGGGTGGGATGATAGCCAAAAACATTCAGTACTTC.

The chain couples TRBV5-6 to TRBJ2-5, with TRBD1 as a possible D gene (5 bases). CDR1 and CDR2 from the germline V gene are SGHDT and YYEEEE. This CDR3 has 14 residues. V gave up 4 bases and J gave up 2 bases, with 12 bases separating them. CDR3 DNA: TGTGCCAGCAGCATCAGTCCAGGGCAAGAGACCCAGTACTTC. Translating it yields CASSISPGQETQYF.

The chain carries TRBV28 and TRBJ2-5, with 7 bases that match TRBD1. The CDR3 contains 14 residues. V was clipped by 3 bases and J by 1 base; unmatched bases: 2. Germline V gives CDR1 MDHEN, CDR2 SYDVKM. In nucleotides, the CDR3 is TGTGCCAGCAGTTTTACAGGGGCCCAAGAGACCCAGTACTTC. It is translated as CASSFTGAQETQYF.

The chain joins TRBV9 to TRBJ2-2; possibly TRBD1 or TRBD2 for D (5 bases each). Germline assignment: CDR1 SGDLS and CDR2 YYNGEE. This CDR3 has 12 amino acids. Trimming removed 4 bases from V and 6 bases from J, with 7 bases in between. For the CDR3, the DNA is TGTGCCAGCAGCTTGGGGGCCGGGGAGCTGTTTTTT. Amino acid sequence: CASSLGAGELFF.

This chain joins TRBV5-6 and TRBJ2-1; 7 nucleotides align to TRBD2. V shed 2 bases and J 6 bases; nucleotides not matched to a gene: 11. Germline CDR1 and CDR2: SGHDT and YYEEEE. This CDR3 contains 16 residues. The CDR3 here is CASSFTREWISNEQFF. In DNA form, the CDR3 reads TGTGCCAGCAGCTTTACGCGGGAGTGGATATCCAATGAGCAGTTCTTC.

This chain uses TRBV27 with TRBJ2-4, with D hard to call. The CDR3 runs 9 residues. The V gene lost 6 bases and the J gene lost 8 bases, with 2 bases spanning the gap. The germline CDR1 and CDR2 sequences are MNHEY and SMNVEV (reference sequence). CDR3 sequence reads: CASSHIQYF. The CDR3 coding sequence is TGTGCCAGCAGCCACATTCAGTACTTC.

This chain's CDR3 is CATSRKRDGQETQYF. As DNA, the CDR3 is TGTGCCACCAGCAGGAAACGGGACGGGCAAGAGACCCAGTACTTC. The chain uses TRBV15 and TRBJ2-5, with D perhaps TRBD1 or TRBD2 (5 bases each). V was cut by 3 bases and J by 2 bases, with 13 bases left in between. The CDR3 sequence is 15 residues long. Germline-derived CDR1 and CDR2 are LNHNV and YYDKDF (reference sequence).